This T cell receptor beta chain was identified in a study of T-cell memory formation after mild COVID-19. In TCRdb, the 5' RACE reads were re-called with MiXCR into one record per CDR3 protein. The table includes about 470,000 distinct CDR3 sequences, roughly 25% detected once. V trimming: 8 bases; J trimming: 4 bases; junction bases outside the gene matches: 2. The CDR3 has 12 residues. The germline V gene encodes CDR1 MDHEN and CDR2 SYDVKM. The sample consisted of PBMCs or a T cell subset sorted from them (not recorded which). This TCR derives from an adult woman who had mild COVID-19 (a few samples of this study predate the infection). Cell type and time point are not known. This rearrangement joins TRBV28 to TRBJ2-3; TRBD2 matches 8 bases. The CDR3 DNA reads TGTGCCAGCGGCGGGAGGTCAGATACGCAGTATTTT. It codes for CASGGRSDTQYF.